This T cell receptor (beta chain) emerged from a study of T-cell memory formation after mild COVID-19. The overall study: TCR clustering was largely donor specific.

Constant-segment primers and 5'RACE yielded cDNA libraries for TCR alpha and TCR beta, each carrying sample barcodes and UMIs. TCRdb reprocessed the 5' RACE reads via MiXCR and lists one record per CDR3 protein. The table records 300,000 to 350,000 distinct CDR3 sequences, approximately 20% of them present only once. This clonotype was counted ten times or more. The antigen remains unidentified. The CDR3 spans 14 residues. V gave up 1 base and J gave up 6 bases, with 11 bases separating them. Germline V gene sequence: CDR1 SGHTA, CDR2 FQGNSA. Overall study findings and caveats: Clones that got smaller from day 15 to 85 had even CD4/CD8, while clones growing later tipped toward CD4+. Largely, contracting CD4+ clones fell within CM and EM, and contracting CD8+ clones within EMRA.

This chain joins TRBV7-2 and TRBJ2-3, with a tentative D call TRBD2 (5 bases). The clonotype originates from a man younger than 30 who had mild COVID-19 (a few samples of this study predate the infection). Cell type and time point are not known. Sequenced material: PBMCs or a T cell subset sorted from them (not recorded which). The CDR3 region is CASSLGGLRDTQYF. In DNA, the CDR3 is TGTGCCAGCAGCTTAGGCGGGCTGCGGGATACGCAGTATTTT.